The clone carrying this TCR beta chain was seen only a few times. This CDR3 has 14 residues. The V gene's germline CDR1 is ENHRY and CDR2 SYGVKD. This entry comes from a study of blood T cells in healthy people across ages. Next came a second PCR, run for about 6 to 12 cycles, which used a sample-barcoded 5' primer along with a J-beta primer mix. Each CDR3 protein is one row after TCRdb ran MiXCR on the 5' RACE reads. The sample lists 750,000 or so distinct CDR3 sequences, approximately 25% occurring once. This sample was shared with a second study, whose subject was T cells of mothers and their children.

This chain uses TRBV10-3 with TRBJ2-1, with D perhaps TRBD1 (6 bases). Matching the DNA end better, TRBJ2-5 makes the J call doubtful. The specimen sequenced was blood. This TCR was recovered from a boy aged 5 to 17 in good health. The CDR3, as DNA: TGTGCCATCAGTCTCGATGGGGGCCTTGCAACCCAGTACTTC. It is translated as CAISLDGGLATQYF.